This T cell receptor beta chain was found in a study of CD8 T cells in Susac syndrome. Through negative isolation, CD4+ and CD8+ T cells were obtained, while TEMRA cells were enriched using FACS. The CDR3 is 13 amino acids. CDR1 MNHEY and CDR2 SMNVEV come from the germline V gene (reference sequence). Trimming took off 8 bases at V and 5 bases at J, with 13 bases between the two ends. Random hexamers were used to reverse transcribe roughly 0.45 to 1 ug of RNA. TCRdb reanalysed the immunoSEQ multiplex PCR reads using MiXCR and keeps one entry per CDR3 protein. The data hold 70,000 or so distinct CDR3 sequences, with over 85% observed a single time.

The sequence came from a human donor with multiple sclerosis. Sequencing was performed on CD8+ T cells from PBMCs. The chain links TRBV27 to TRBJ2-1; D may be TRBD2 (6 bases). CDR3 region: CASGSGADNEQFF. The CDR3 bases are TGTGCCAGCGGGTCGGGAGCTGACAATGAGCAGTTCTTC.